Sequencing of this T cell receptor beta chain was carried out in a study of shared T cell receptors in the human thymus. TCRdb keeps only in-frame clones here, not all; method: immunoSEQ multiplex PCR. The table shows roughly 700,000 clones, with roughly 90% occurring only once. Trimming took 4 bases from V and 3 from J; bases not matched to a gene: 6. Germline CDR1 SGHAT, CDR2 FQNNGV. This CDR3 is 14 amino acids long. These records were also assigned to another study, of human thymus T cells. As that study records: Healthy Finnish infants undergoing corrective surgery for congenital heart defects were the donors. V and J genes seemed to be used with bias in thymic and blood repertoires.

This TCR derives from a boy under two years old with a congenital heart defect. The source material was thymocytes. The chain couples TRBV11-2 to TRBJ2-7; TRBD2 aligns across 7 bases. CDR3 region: CASSSLGGGYEQYF. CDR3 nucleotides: TGTGCCAGCAGCTCATTGGGGGGGGGCTACGAGCAGTACTTC.